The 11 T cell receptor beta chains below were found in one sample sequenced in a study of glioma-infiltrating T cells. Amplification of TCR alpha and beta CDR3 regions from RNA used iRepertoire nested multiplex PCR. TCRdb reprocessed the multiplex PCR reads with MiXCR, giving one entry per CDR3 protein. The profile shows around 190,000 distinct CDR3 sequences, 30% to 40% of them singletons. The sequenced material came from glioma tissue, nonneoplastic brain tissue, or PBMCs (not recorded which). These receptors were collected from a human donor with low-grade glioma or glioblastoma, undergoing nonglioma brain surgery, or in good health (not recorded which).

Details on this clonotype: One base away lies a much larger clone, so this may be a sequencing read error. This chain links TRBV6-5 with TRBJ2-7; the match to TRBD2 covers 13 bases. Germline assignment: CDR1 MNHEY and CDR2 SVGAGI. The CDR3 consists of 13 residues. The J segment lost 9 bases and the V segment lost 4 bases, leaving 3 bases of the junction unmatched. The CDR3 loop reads CASSSGLAGRQYF. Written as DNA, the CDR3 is TGTGCCAGCAGTTCGGGACTAGCGGGACGGCAGTACTTC.

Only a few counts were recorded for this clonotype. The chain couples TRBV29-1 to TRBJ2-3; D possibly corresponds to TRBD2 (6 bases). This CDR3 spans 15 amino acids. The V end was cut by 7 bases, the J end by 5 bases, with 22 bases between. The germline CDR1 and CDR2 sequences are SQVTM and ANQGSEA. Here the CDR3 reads CSARPTGVGKDTQYF. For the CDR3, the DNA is TGCAGCGCCCGCCCAACGGGGGTGGGTAAAGATACGCAGTATTTT.

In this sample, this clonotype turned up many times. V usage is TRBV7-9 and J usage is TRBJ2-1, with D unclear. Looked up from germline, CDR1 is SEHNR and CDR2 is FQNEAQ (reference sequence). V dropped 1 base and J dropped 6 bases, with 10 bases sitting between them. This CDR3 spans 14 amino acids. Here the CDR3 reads CASSLDTKGNEQFF. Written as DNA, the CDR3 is TGTGCCAGCAGCTTAGATACCAAGGGCAATGAGCAGTTCTTC.

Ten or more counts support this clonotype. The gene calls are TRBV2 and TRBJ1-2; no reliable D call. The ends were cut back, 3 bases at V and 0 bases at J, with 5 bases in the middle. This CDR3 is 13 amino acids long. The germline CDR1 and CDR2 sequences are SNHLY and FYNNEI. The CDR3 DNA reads TGTGCCAGCAGTGAGGTCCCTAACTATGGCTACACCTTC. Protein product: CASSEVPNYGYTF.

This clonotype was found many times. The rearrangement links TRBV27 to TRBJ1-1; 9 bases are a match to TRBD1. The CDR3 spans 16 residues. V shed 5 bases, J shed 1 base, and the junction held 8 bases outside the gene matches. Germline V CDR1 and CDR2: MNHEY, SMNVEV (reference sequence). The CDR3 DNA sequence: TGTGCCAGCAGTGGCGGACAGGGGAGGAGGAACACTGAAGCTTTCTTT. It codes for CASSGGQGRRNTEAFF.

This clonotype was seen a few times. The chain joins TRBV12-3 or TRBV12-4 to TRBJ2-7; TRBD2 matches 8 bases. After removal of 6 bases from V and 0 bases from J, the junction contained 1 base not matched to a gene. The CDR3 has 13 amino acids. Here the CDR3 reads CASRTSASYEQYF. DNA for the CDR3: TGTGCCAGCAGGACTAGCGCCTCCTACGAGCAGTACTTC.

The DNA of the CDR3 is TGTGCCAGCAGTTTCATTTCCCTTGGGGTCGAGCAGTACTTC. It translates to CASSFISLGVEQYF. J is TRBJ2-7 and V is TRBV12-3 or TRBV12-4; D gene ambiguous. The CDR3 is made up of 14 amino acids. Trimming removed 3 bases at V and 6 bases at J, with 15 bases between.

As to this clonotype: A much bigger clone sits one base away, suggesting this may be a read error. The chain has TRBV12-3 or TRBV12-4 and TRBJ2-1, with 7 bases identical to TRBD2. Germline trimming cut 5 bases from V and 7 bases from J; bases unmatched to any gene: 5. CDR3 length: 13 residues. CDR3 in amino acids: CASSRSGDNEQFF. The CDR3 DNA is TGTGCCAGCAGTCGGAGCGGGGATAATGAGCAGTTCTTC.

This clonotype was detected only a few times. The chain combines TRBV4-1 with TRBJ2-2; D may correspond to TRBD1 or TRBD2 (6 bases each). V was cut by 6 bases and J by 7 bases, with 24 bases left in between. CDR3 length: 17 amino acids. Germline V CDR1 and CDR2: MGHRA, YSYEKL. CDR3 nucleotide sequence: TGCGCCAGCAGTAATGGAGGGGGTGCCCCCTTCCACGGGGAGCTGTTTTTT. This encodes CASSNGGGAPFHGELFF.

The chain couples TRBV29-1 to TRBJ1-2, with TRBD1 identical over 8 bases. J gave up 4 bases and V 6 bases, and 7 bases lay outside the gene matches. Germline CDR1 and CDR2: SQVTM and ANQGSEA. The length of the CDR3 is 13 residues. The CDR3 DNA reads TGCAGCGTAGGACAGGGCGGTGTCTATGGCTACACCTTC. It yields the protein CSVGQGGVYGYTF.

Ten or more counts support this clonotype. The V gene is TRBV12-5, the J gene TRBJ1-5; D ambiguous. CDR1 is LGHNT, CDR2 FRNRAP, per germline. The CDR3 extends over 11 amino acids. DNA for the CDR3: TGTGCCAGCGGGCTCGACCAGCCCCAGCATTTT. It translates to CASGLDQPQHF.